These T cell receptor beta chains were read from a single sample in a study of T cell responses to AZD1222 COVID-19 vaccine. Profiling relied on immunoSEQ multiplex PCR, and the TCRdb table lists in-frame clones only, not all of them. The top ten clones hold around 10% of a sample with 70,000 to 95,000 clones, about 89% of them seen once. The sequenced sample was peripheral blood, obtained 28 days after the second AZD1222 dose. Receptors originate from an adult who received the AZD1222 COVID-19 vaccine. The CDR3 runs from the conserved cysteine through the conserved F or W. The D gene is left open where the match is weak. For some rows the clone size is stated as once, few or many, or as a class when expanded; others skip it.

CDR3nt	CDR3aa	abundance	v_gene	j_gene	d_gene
TGCGCCAGCAGCTTGATCCAGGGCGGGGGGTATGGCTACACCTTC	CASSLIQGGGYGYTF	.	TRBV5-1	TRBJ1-2	.
TGTGCCAGCAGTTACAGAGGACAGGGTAATGAAAAACTGTTTTTT	CASSYRGQGNEKLFF	.	TRBV6-6	TRBJ1-4	TRBD1
TGTGCCTGGAGGGTGGCAGACTATTCACCCCTCCACTTT	CAWRVADYSPLHF	few	TRBV30	TRBJ1-6	.
TGTGCCAGCAGCGGAACTAGGGGACTCCACAATGAGCAGTTCTTC	CASSGTRGLHNEQFF	.	TRBV11-1	TRBJ2-1	.
TGTGCCAGCACCCAAGGAGATACGCAGTATTTT	CASTQGDTQYF	once	TRBV11-1	TRBJ2-3	.
TGTGCCAGCAGCTTATGGGGCAGGGGGCGAGGGCAGCCCCAGCATTTT	CASSLWGRGRGQPQHF	.	TRBV7-2	TRBJ1-5	TRBD1
TGCGCCAGCAGCTTAGGACTAGCGGGAGATTACGAGCAGTACTTC	CASSLGLAGDYEQYF	.	TRBV5-1	TRBJ2-7	TRBD2
TGTGCCAGCAGTTCCAGGGGTAGGGATTCACCCCTCCACTTT	CASSSRGRDSPLHF	.	TRBV6-5	TRBJ1-6	.
TGCGCCAGCAGCCAAGGGGGGGTAGCGGGATTATCCGATACGCAGTATTTT	CASSQGGVAGLSDTQYF	.	TRBV4-1	TRBJ2-3	TRBD2
TGTGCCAGTAGTATAGCCCGGGGGCCCGGGACCTACGAGCAGTACTTC	CASSIARGPGTYEQYF	.	TRBV19	TRBJ2-7	.
TGCAGCGTTGTGGAGACTAGCGGCACCGGGGAGCTGTTTTTT	CSVVETSGTGELFF	.	TRBV29-1	TRBJ2-2	TRBD2
TGTGCCAGCAGCCCGGGACAGGGCCAGCCCCAGCATTTT	CASSPGQGQPQHF	.	TRBV7-3	TRBJ1-5	TRBD1
TGTGCCAGCACCTCGTCCTACGGCTACACCTTC	CASTSSYGYTF	once	TRBV9	TRBJ1-2	.
TGTGCCAGCAGTTGGGACCCCGACGGGGAGCTGTTTTTT	CASSWDPDGELFF	.	TRBV7-3	TRBJ2-2	.
TGTGCCAGCAGCCCCTACCCCGGGAACACCGGGGAGCTGTTTTTT	CASSPYPGNTGELFF	.	TRBV3-1/TRBV3-2	TRBJ2-2	.
TGTGCCAGCAGCTCTGGGACAGGGGTTGGTGAAAAACTGTTTTTT	CASSSGTGVGEKLFF	.	TRBV5-4	TRBJ1-4	TRBD1
TGTGCCAGCTCACCGTGGGATATTCACAGCATATACTACGAGCAGTACTTC	CASSPWDIHSIYYEQYF	once	TRBV18	TRBJ2-7	.
TGTGCCAGCAGCTTTTCGGGCAGAGCCAAAAACATTCAGTACTTC	CASSFSGRAKNIQYF	.	TRBV7-2	TRBJ2-4	.
TGTGCCTGGGATTTCGACAGGGGCGATGAGCAGTTCTTC	CAWDFDRGDEQFF	.	TRBV30	TRBJ2-1	TRBD1